The source of this TCR beta chain is a study of human T cells and chemical hapten exposure. The CDR3 has 15 residues. V was pared by 7 bases and J by 6 bases, with 21 bases between. CDR1 and CDR2 from the germline V gene are SGHRS and YFSETQ. TCRdb reprocessed the RACE reads with MiXCR, giving one entry per CDR3 protein. The table lists approximately 74,000 distinct CDR3 sequences, around 30% of them singletons. As to time point: patch test 1, 2 weeks after DPC sensitization. Treatment indicated: therapeutic diphenylcyclopropenone sensitization with weekly scalp DPC. This TCR came from a man aged 40-49 years with alopecia areata. Some clones in this sample may be carry-over from other donors' samples. Here the sequenced sample was whole blood, taken in connection with sensitization to the hapten diphenylcyclopropenone (DPC). The chain couples TRBV5-1 to TRBJ2-3, with D possibly matching TRBD1 (6 bases). The CDR3 spells CASSPRGGTEDTQYF. CDR3 coding DNA: TGCGCCAGCTCCCCTAGAGGGGGAACGGAGGATACGCAGTATTTT.